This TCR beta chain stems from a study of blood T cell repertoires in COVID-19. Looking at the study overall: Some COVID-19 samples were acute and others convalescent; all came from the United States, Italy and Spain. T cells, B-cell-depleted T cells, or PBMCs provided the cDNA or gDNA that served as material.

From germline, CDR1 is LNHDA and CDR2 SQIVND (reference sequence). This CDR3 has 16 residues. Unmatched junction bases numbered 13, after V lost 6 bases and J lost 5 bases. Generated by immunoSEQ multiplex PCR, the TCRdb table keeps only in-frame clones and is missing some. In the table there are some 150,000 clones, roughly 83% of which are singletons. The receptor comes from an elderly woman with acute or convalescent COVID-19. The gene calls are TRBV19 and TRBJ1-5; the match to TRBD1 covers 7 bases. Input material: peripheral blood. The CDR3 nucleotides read TGTGCCAGTAGGCCCTCGGACAGGTCGGATCATCAGCCCCAGCATTTT. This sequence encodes CASRPSDRSDHQPQHF.